These T cell receptor beta chains were read from a single sample in a study of shared clonotypes between healthy human individuals. Here immunoSEQ multiplex PCR was the method, and the copy in TCRdb shows in-frame clones only, minus some. The sample carries 170,000 or so clones, approximately 70% recorded once. Sequencing was done on a sample of memory CD4+ T cells sorted from blood. These TCRs come from a man aged 25-45 years in good health. The CDR3 runs from the conserved cysteine through the conserved F or W. A D gene is named only where the DNA matches it firmly. Only some rows state a clone size, as once, few, many or a class for expanded clones.

d_call | clone_size | j_call | v_call | cdr3_aa | cdr3_nt
- | - | TRBJ2-1 | TRBV6-6 | CASSYESSYNEQFF | TGTGCCAGCAGTTACGAAAGCTCCTACAATGAGCAGTTCTTC
TRBD2 | many | TRBJ2-3 | TRBV7-9 | CASSSRIVRAGNTDTQYF | TGTGCCAGCAGCTCCCGCATAGTGCGAGCGGGAAACACAGATACGCAGTATTTT
- | few | TRBJ2-3 | TRBV5-1 | CASSSLPADTQYF | TGCGCCAGCAGCTCCCTACCGGCAGATACGCAGTATTTT
- | - | TRBJ2-5 | TRBV7-7 | CASSLEGYGGETQYF | TGTGCTAGCAGCTTAGAAGGCTACGGCGGAGAGACCCAGTACTTC
- | - | TRBJ2-1 | TRBV9 | CASSVGLVGEQFF | TGTGCCAGCAGCGTAGGACTAGTGGGTGAGCAGTTCTTC
TRBD1 | many | TRBJ1-2 | TRBV6-6 | CASSLLGDRKNGYTF | TGTGCCAGCAGTCTCCTTGGGGACAGAAAAAATGGCTACACCTTC
TRBD2 | - | TRBJ2-1 | TRBV11-2 | CASSDRRLAGEIF | TGTGCCAGCAGCGACCGTAGACTAGCGGGAGAGATCTTC
TRBD1 | - | TRBJ2-7 | TRBV5-1 | CASSLGRGGSEQYF | TGCGCCAGCAGCTTAGGACGAGGGGGCAGCGAGCAGTACTTC
- | - | TRBJ1-1 | TRBV30 | CACSKRRNTEAFF | TGTGCCTGCAGTAAAAGAAGGAACACTGAAGCTTTCTTT
TRBD2 | - | TRBJ2-3 | TRBV6-5 | CASRIAGTDTQYF | TGTGCCAGTCGAATAGCGGGAACAGATACGCAGTATTTT
- | - | TRBJ2-7 | TRBV2 | CASSEAPALADEQYF | TGTGCCAGCAGTGAAGCGCCGGCCCTGGCAGACGAGCAGTACTTC
TRBD1 | - | TRBJ2-3 | TRBV27 | CASSLVSDRVKDTQYF | TGTGCCAGCAGTTTAGTCTCGGACAGGGTGAAAGATACGCAGTATTTT
- | - | TRBJ1-1 | TRBV7-2 | CASSLAFEAFF | TGTGCCAGCAGCTTAGCCTTTGAAGCTTTCTTT
- | - | TRBJ2-5 | TRBV28 | CASSLDQEETQYF | TGTGCCAGCAGTTTAGACCAGGAAGAGACCCAGTACTTC
- | few | TRBJ1-5 | TRBV9 | CASSATGGDGPQHF | TGTGCCAGCAGCGCTACGGGGGGGGATGGTCCCCAGCATTTT
- | - | TRBJ2-1 | TRBV14 | CASSRDSVYEQFF | TGTGCCAGCAGCCGGGACTCGGTGTATGAGCAGTTCTTC
TRBD1 | - | TRBJ1-2 | TRBV6-6 | CASTRDRGHGYTF | TGTGCCAGCACGCGGGACAGGGGGCATGGCTACACCTTC
- | few | TRBJ2-1 | TRBV25-1 | CASSDSGPQTYNEQFF | TGTGCCAGCAGTGACTCGGGACCGCAGACCTACAATGAGCAGTTCTTC
- | - | TRBJ2-2 | TRBV7-2 | CASSTTRVENTGELFF | TGTGCCAGCAGCACAACCAGGGTGGAGAACACCGGGGAGCTGTTTTTT
- | - | TRBJ2-2 | TRBV19 | CASNLQAAGELFF | TGTGCCAGCAATCTACAGGCCGCCGGGGAGCTGTTTTTT